These 28 T cell receptor beta chains share one sample of origin, sequenced in a study of blood T cells in healthy people across ages. The second PCR ran about 6 to 12 cycles with a sample-barcoded 5' primer and J-beta primers. TCRdb fed the 5' RACE reads into MiXCR, producing one record per CDR3 protein. The sample yields 380,000 or so distinct CDR3 sequences, approximately 47% seen once. The sequenced material came from blood. The receptor source for this set is a man between 60 and 75 years old in good health.

This clonotype was observed a handful of times. The CDR3 sequence: CSGLGLYNEQFF. The CDR3 DNA reads TGCAGTGGACTGGGGCTCTACAATGAGCAGTTCTTC. The V gene is TRBV20-1, the J gene TRBJ2-1; D is possibly TRBD1 (5 bases). Germline CDR1 is DFQATT and CDR2 is SNEGSKA (reference sequence). V lost 7 bases and J lost 3, with 10 bases in between. This CDR3 has 12 residues.

A few counts support this clonotype. The chain combines TRBV9 with TRBJ1-2; D call uncertain. Germline CDR1 and CDR2: SGDLS and YYNGEE. The V end lost 5 bases, the J end lost 4 bases, and 18 bases lay between the germline ends. The CDR3 loop spans 15 amino acids. CDR3 sequence (DNA): TGTGCCAGCAGTAAACCGGACGTAGGGAGCTATGGCTACACCTTC. The encoded protein is CASSKPDVGSYGYTF.

J is TRBJ2-3 and V is TRBV2, with 11 bases identical to TRBD2. There are 15 residues in the CDR3. Germline V lookup: CDR1 SNHLY, CDR2 FYNNEI. V trimming: 4 bases; J trimming: 2 bases; junction bases outside the gene matches: 2. As DNA, the CDR3 is TGTGCCAGCAGTGGACTAGCGGGACTCACAGATACGCAGTATTTT. The encoded protein is CASSGLAGLTDTQYF.

This chain connects TRBV6-2 or TRBV6-3 to TRBJ1-5; D perhaps matches TRBD1 (6 bases). From germline, CDR1 is MNHEY and CDR2 SVGEGT. The CDR3 has 14 amino acids. Between the trimmed V and J ends, which lost 2 bases and 3 bases, there was a span of 8 bases. CDR3 sequence reads: CASSYGQINQPQHF. As DNA, the CDR3 is TGTGCCAGCAGTTACGGACAGATCAATCAGCCCCAGCATTTT.

This clonotype has a handful of counts. This sequence joins TRBV24-1 and TRBJ2-5; 10 positions agree with TRBD2. The germline V gene has CDR1 KGHDR and CDR2 SFDVKD. Germline trimming cut 4 bases from V and 2 bases from J; bases unmatched to any gene: 3. This CDR3 comprises 15 residues. This CDR3 reads CATSDPAGGQETQYF. In nucleotides, the CDR3 is TGTGCCACCAGTGACCCAGCGGGGGGGCAAGAGACCCAGTACTTC.

The V gene is TRBV6-6, the J gene TRBJ2-7; D is possibly TRBD2 (6 bases). Germline CDR1 and CDR2: MNHNY and SVGAGI (reference sequence). With 5 bases removed from V and 6 bases from J, the gap between germline ends came to 23 bases. This CDR3 is 16 amino acids long. CDR3 DNA sequence: TGTGCCAGCAGTAGGGGTTGGGGGAGGCAAGTCGGCGAGCAGTACTTC. Its translation is CASSRGWGRQVGEQYF.

This chain connects TRBV6-1 to TRBJ2-4, with 12 nucleotides matching TRBD2. Gene TRBJ2-7 matches the end of the DNA better, so the J call may be wrong. This CDR3 spans 15 amino acids. Germline lookup yields CDR1 MNHNS and CDR2 SASEGT. CDR3: CASSESSGRGNEQYF. CDR3 coding DNA: TGTGCCAGCAGTGAATCTAGCGGGAGGGGCAACGAGCAGTACTTC.

The chain joins TRBV28 to TRBJ2-7; TRBD1 agrees at 7 bases. There are 14 residues in the CDR3. Germline V gene sequence: CDR1 MDHEN, CDR2 SYDVKM. J gave up 3 bases and V 7 bases, and 9 bases lay outside the gene matches. As DNA, the CDR3 is TGTGCCAGCATCCCACAGGGGATCGGCTACGAGCAGTACTTC. It translates to CASIPQGIGYEQYF.

This chain uses TRBV6-6 with TRBJ2-6, with TRBD1 matching over 8 bases. V trimming: 7 bases; J trimming: 1 base; junction bases outside the gene matches: 3. Germline V CDR1 and CDR2: MNHNY, SVGAGI (reference sequence). The CDR3 has 15 amino acids. For the CDR3, the DNA is TGTGCCAGCATTCGGGACAGGTCTGGGGCCAACGTCCTGACTTTC. It translates to CASIRDRSGANVLTF.

The genes are TRBV6-5 and TRBJ1-4; unclear D gene. Germline CDR1 reads MNHEY; CDR2 reads SVGAGI. The CDR3 length is 14 residues. V was pared by 6 bases and J by 5 bases, with 13 bases between. The CDR3 bases are TGTGCCAGCAGACGAGGAGGCCGGAATGAAAAACTGTTTTTT. It codes for CASRRGGRNEKLFF.

The chain is built from TRBV10-3 and TRBJ1-2; D unresolved. CDR1 ENHRY and CDR2 SYGVKD come from the germline V gene. This CDR3 is built from 13 residues. Trimming removed 6 bases at V and 2 bases at J, with 10 bases between. The DNA of the CDR3 is TGTGCCATCAGCCCCGACACCAACTATGGCTACACCTTC. Translated, it gives CAISPDTNYGYTF.

There are a few counts of this clonotype. This chain uses TRBV10-3 with TRBJ2-4; D is ambiguous. Judging by the DNA end, TRBJ2-7 fits better; the J call may be wrong. The germline V gene encodes CDR1 ENHRY and CDR2 SYGVKD. The CDR3 contains 12 residues. The CDR3 DNA reads TGTGCCATCAGTGCGTCGGACTACGAGCAGTACTTC. Amino acids: CAISASDYEQYF.

A note on this clonotype: A much more abundant neighbour one base away suggests this may be a read error. The chain employs TRBV20-1 and TRBJ2-1; TRBD2 agrees at 12 bases. The closer fit of TRBJ2-7 to the DNA end suggests the J call may be wrong. The germline V gene encodes CDR1 DFQATT and CDR2 SNEGSKA (reference sequence). This CDR3 has 16 amino acids. CDR3 DNA: TGCAGTGCTAGAGACCCGACTAGCGGGAGCTACAATGAGCAGTACTTC. Protein sequence: CSARDPTSGSYNEQYF.

The CDR3 DNA follows: TGTGCCAGCAGCTTCCCCACCCGGACTAGCGGGAGTGGGTGGGAGCTGTTTTTT. It specifies CASSFPTRTSGSGWELFF. The chain uses TRBV11-2 and TRBJ2-2; 13 nucleotides agree with TRBD2. In germline, CDR1 is SGHAT, CDR2 FQNNGV. CDR3 length: 18 amino acids. Trimming cost V 3 bases and J 9 bases; bases outside gene matches: 13. Drawing the rest from reference TRBV11-2 and TRBJ2-2, the complete variable domain is EAGVAQSPRYKIIEKRQSVAFWCNPISGHATLYWYQQILGQGPKLLIQFQNNGVVDDSQLPKDRFSAERLKGVDSTLKIQPAKLEDSAVYLCASSFPTRTSGSGWELFFGEGSRLTVL.

This sequence joins TRBV20-1 and TRBJ2-1, with TRBD2 matching 7 bases. CDR3 length: 20 amino acids. The ends lost 6 bases at V and 4 bases at J; junction bases unmatched: 27. Germline assignment: CDR1 DFQATT and CDR2 SNEGSKA (reference sequence). The chain's CDR3 is CSARTEPSSGRAIFYNEQFF. Written as DNA, the CDR3 is TGCAGTGCCAGAACAGAACCTTCTAGCGGCCGGGCAATATTTTACAATGAGCAGTTCTTC.

In its sample, this clonotype was seen a few times. The rearrangement links TRBV9 to TRBJ2-5; D perhaps matches TRBD1 (5 bases). Deletions cut 4 bases from V and 5 bases from J, with 9 bases between. The germline V gene has CDR1 SGDLS and CDR2 YYNGEE. This CDR3 comprises 12 residues. CDR3 DNA: TGTGCCAGCAGCCACAACAGGGAGACCCAGTACTTC. This gives the protein CASSHNRETQYF.

The V call is TRBV25-1, the J call TRBJ2-2; TRBD1 matches at 11 bases. Trimming cost V 3 bases and J 2 bases; bases outside gene matches: 14. Germline-derived CDR1 and CDR2 are MGHDK and SYGVNS. The CDR3 consists of 20 residues. CDR3 sequence (DNA): TGTGCCAGCAGTGACAGTTCGAAATGGACAGGGGGCTTAAACACCGGGGAGCTGTTTTTT. Its protein is CASSDSSKWTGGLNTGELFF. Full variable domain (missing parts from reference TRBV25-1 and TRBJ2-2): EADIYQTPRYLVIGTGKKITLECSQTMGHDKMYWYQQDPGMELHLIHYSYGVNSTEKGDLSSESTVSRIRTEHFPLTLESARPSHTSQYLCASSDSSKWTGGLNTGELFFGEGSRLTVL.

The V and J genes are TRBV28 and TRBJ2-7; the D gene is possibly TRBD2 (7 bases). From germline, CDR1 is MDHEN and CDR2 SYDVKM. Trimming stripped 6 bases from V and 2 bases from J, with 14 bases between. The CDR3 consists of 14 residues. In nucleotides, the CDR3 is TGTGCCAGCAGAGGGGGGGCAGGGCCCTACGAGCAGTACTTC. It yields the protein CASRGGAGPYEQYF.

The chain couples TRBV4-2 to TRBJ2-7; D is possibly TRBD2 (6 bases). Germline V gene lookup returns CDR1 LGHNA and CDR2 YNFKEQ. The CDR3 extends over 13 amino acids. Trimming pared 6 bases from V and 0 bases from J, leaving 9 bases between. The CDR3 reads CASRSGSSYEQYF. The CDR3 DNA follows: TGTGCCAGCAGGTCCGGGAGCTCCTACGAGCAGTACTTC.

This clonotype was observed many times. CDR3 sequence: CASSYRGTGSNEQYF. As DNA, the CDR3 is TGTGCCAGCAGTTACCGCGGGACAGGGTCCAACGAGCAGTACTTC. The chain couples TRBV6-2 or TRBV6-3 to TRBJ2-7; 9 bases fit TRBD1. Germline CDR1 and CDR2: MNHEY and SVGEGT. This CDR3 is 15 amino acids long. The junction had 7 bases not matched to a gene; V was cut back by 2 bases and J by 5 bases.

Comment on this clonotype: Its ends do not fully match the called genes, so a read error is possible. V usage is TRBV5-1 and J usage is TRBJ2-3; TRBD2 agrees at 7 bases. This CDR3 contains 15 residues. The germline V gene encodes CDR1 SGHRS and CDR2 YFSETQ. The CDR3 loop is CASSLSGGGPYTRYF. The CDR3 region has the DNA TGCGCCAGCAGCTTGTCTGGCGGGGGACCCTATACGCGGTATTTT.

The J gene is TRBJ2-7, the V gene TRBV6-2 or TRBV6-3; D is perhaps TRBD1 (6 bases). The CDR3 totals 14 residues. Trimming shortened V by 6 bases and J by 5 bases, and 17 bases separated the two germline ends. Germline V gene lookup returns CDR1 MNHEY and CDR2 SVGEGT. The DNA of the CDR3 is TGTGCCAGCAGGCCGATCCAGGGGTGGCACGAGCAGTACTTC. This encodes CASRPIQGWHEQYF.

The J gene is TRBJ2-3, the V gene TRBV11-2; D not certain. Trimming stripped 8 bases from V and 0 bases from J, with 12 bases between. CDR1 and CDR2 (germline): SGHAT, FQNNGV. The CDR3 length is 14 residues. The DNA for the CDR3 is TGTGCCAGCCAAGAGGTTTCTAGCACAGATACGCAGTATTTT. Encoded protein: CASQEVSSTDTQYF.

The sample holds many counts of this clonotype. V gene TRBV29-1 combines with J gene TRBJ2-5; TRBD2 matches 8 bases. V shed 7 bases, J shed 3 bases, and the junction held 7 bases outside the gene matches. This CDR3 spans 13 amino acids. Per germline, CDR1 SQVTM and CDR2 ANQGSEA. The CDR3 sequence is CSAHPGGEETQYF. Written as DNA, the CDR3 is TGCAGCGCTCACCCCGGGGGGGAAGAGACCCAGTACTTC.

This clonotype was counted a single time. This chain connects TRBV29-1 to TRBJ2-7, with D perhaps matching TRBD2 (6 bases). V lost 6 bases and J lost 2, with 17 bases in between. The CDR3 is 14 amino acids. Germline V gene sequence: CDR1 SQVTM, CDR2 ANQGSEA. In DNA form, the CDR3 reads TGCAGCGTCCGGGAGCTAGGGCCTACCTACGAGCAGTACTTC. It specifies CSVRELGPTYEQYF.

The V and J genes are TRBV7-2 and TRBJ2-5; D is possibly TRBD2 (6 bases). The germline V gene has CDR1 SGHTA and CDR2 FQGNSA. The CDR3 is 16 amino acids. The V and J ends lost 1 base and 5 bases respectively, with 17 bases between them. DNA of the CDR3: TGTGCCAGCAGCTTAGTGGTAGCGGCCCGTGGGGAGACCCAGTACTTC. This sequence encodes CASSLVVAARGETQYF.

This chain joins TRBV7-9 and TRBJ1-5, with TRBD1 matching 10 bases. The CDR3 spans 15 residues. V dropped 1 base and J dropped 4; count of bases not matched to a gene: 1. Germline lookup yields CDR1 SEHNR and CDR2 FQNEAQ (reference sequence). This CDR3 is CASSLGTGGNQPQHF. CDR3 DNA sequence: TGTGCCAGCAGCTTAGGGACAGGGGGGAATCAGCCCCAGCATTTT.

V usage is TRBV5-1 and J usage is TRBJ2-7, with TRBD1 matching over 9 bases. The V gene's germline CDR1 is SGHRS and CDR2 YFSETQ. Germline trimming cut 4 bases from V and 2 bases from J; bases unmatched to any gene: 7. The CDR3 sequence is 15 residues long. The CDR3 loop reads CASSGAGQGPYEQYF. CDR3 DNA: TGCGCCAGCAGCGGCGCGGGACAGGGACCCTACGAGCAGTACTTC.